This entry concerns a single T cell receptor (beta chain). The sample is drawn from a study of blood T cell repertoires in COVID-19. V gave up 2 bases and J gave up 6 bases, with 13 bases separating them. This CDR3 spans 15 amino acids. Germline-derived CDR1 and CDR2 are WSHSY and SAAADI. Original methodology: Reference gene primer amplification gave estimated nucleated cell counts. This table comes from immunoSEQ multiplex PCR, and its TCRdb copy is limited to in-frame clones, with some not included. The V and J calls and clone size are taken from that table; D and trimming were inferred from the DNA. The profile shows 35,000 to 45,000 clones, approximately 91% of them singletons.

The sample consisted of peripheral blood. This clonotype was sampled from a human donor in a cohort sampled during active COVID-19. The chain carries TRBV10-2 and TRBJ1-4; possible D gene TRBD1, 5 bases. CDR3: CASSEDRTSHEKLFF. In DNA, the CDR3 is TGCGCCAGCAGTGAGGATAGGACATCCCATGAAAAACTGTTTTTT.